This TCR beta chain emerged from a study of blood T cell repertoires in COVID-19. For the study at large: Spain, Italy and the United States supplied samples that represented acute and convalescent COVID-19.

Libraries were prepared by immunoSEQ multiplex PCR; TCRdb keeps only in-frame clonotypes and omits some of them. This table has about 180,000 clones, around four fifths appearing once. CDR1 and CDR2 (germline): MRHNA, SNTAGT. This CDR3 is 15 amino acids long. Trimming shortened V by 7 bases and J by 2 bases, and 17 bases separated the two germline ends. The J gene is TRBJ1-1, the V gene TRBV6-4, with a tentative D call TRBD1 (5 bases). Sequencing input: peripheral blood. The receptor comes from a woman in her forties with COVID-19, enrolled during active disease. The CDR3: CASTPSTGGNTEAFF. The CDR3 DNA reads TGTGCCAGCACTCCTTCGACGGGGGGTAACACTGAAGCTTTCTTT.